The next 2 T cell receptor beta chains were all read from a single sample in a study of CD8+ T cells in alopecia areata. Treatment here: oral pan-JAK inhibitor, 5-10 mg twice daily. RNA extraction was followed by reverse transcription into cDNA, which acted as the sequencing template. Sequencing was performed with immunoSEQ multiplex PCR; in TCRdb, only in-frame clones are kept and a portion is missing. The table includes about 200,000 clones, roughly 64% detected once. Sequenced here: CD4+ T cells sorted from blood, sampled at week 24, from a patient treated with tofacitinib. All receptors derive from a human donor with alopecia areata.

J is TRBJ2-7 and V is TRBV4-2; a weak D match, TRBD2 (5 bases). V lost 1 base, J lost 2 bases, and 9 bases lay in between. The CDR3 contains 14 residues. Germline CDR1 and CDR2: LGHNA and YNFKEQ. The CDR3 DNA is TGTGCCAGCAGCCAAGGAGGGTCTGCCTACGAGCAGTACTTC. This gives the protein CASSQGGSAYEQYF.

About this clone: The sample carries other DNA sequences with the same CDR3. The chain couples TRBV5-1 to TRBJ2-7, with TRBD1 identical over 10 bases. This CDR3 region has 14 residues. With 4 bases clipped from V and 2 bases from J, the junction kept 3 bases outside the gene matches. From germline, CDR1 is SGHRS and CDR2 YFSETQ. CDR3 in DNA: TGCGCCAGCAGCCCGGGACAGGGGCCCTACGAGCAGTACTTC. As protein: CASSPGQGPYEQYF.